This TCR beta chain was sequenced in a study of cytomegalovirus exposure and HLA in healthy donors. Study in general: Membership in the Caucasian-associated ancestry cluster was found for about 80% of approximately 430 genotyped donors. Findings and caveats of the study: The listing of roughly 160 TCR beta chains classed them as cytomegalovirus-associated. Among the most significant clusters, several appeared linked to common viral pathogens in a later analysis.

Germline V lookup: CDR1 MDHEN, CDR2 SYDVKM. J was trimmed by 5 bases and V by 9 bases; bases with no gene match: 17. The CDR3 is 16 residues long. Use of 60 Vbeta and 13 Jbeta primers characterized the PCR. Original data processing: It was a later analysis that counted 79 million or so unique TCR beta chains, of which 9.5 million to 14 million were shared. TCRdb's table, derived via immunoSEQ multiplex PCR, lists solely in-frame clones and lacks some. From that table come the V and J calls and clone size; the DNA was used to work out D and trimming. This table has 120,000 to 150,000 clones, 75% to 90% appearing once. This clone has only a few counts. The antigen remains undetermined.

The V gene is TRBV28, the J gene TRBJ2-3; 7 bases map to TRBD2. The TCR comes from a female donor in good health and CMV-seronegative. The sequenced material came from PBMCs. For the CDR3, the DNA is TGTGCCAGTGGCGATACAGGCGGGAGAGGTAGAGATACGCAGTATTTT. Protein sequence: CASGDTGGRGRDTQYF.